This passage covers 14 T cell receptor beta chains from one sample sequenced in a study of neurological immune-mediated disorders. TCRdb ran MiXCR on the 5' RACE reads and lists one entry per CDR3 protein. This table holds tens of thousands of distinct CDR3 sequences, 3.5% to 5% found once. The sequenced sample consisted of PBMCs. These receptor sequences come from a man aged 25 to 45 with multiple sclerosis.

In this sample, this clonotype turned up many times. This chain joins TRBV15 and TRBJ1-3; possible D gene TRBD1, 6 bases. V shed 4 bases and J shed 0 bases, with 13 bases lying between them. The CDR3 loop spans 16 amino acids. Germline values: CDR1 LNHNV, CDR2 YYDKDF (reference sequence). The DNA for the CDR3 is TGTGCCACCAGCACCCGGGACACCAGCTCTGGAAACACCATATATTTT. It encodes CATSTRDTSSGNTIYF.

In regard to this clonotype: With a much larger clone just one base away, this may be a read error. The rearrangement joins TRBV3-1 to TRBJ2-2; D remains ambiguous. Per the germline V gene, CDR1 is LGHDT and CDR2 is YNNKEL (reference sequence). This CDR3 contains 13 residues. V shed 2 bases and J shed 6 bases, with 7 bases lying between them. In nucleotides, the CDR3 is TGTGCCAGCAGCCAAAAGTACGCCGGGGAGCTGTTTTTT. Amino acids: CASSQKYAGELFF.

This clonotype appeared many times. V usage is TRBV6-6 and J usage is TRBJ1-2; no firm D call. This CDR3 contains 12 residues. V dropped 5 bases and J dropped 3 bases, with 7 bases sitting between them. Germline V gives CDR1 MNHNY, CDR2 SVGAGI (reference sequence). The CDR3 loop is CASSPRHYGYTF. The CDR3 region has the DNA TGTGCCAGCAGTCCTAGACACTATGGCTACACCTTC.

This clonotype was found many times. The chain recombines TRBV6-6 with TRBJ1-5; perhaps TRBD1 as D (5 bases). This CDR3 has 15 amino acids. CDR1 MNHNY and CDR2 SVGAGI come from the germline V gene (reference sequence). With 6 bases removed from V and 2 bases from J, the gap between germline ends came to 14 bases. CDR3 region: CASRDQGAGNQPQHF. CDR3 coding DNA: TGTGCCAGCAGAGATCAGGGTGCTGGCAATCAGCCCCAGCATTTT.

A remark on this clonotype: Since a much larger clone is just one base distant, this may be a read error. The V call is TRBV25-1, the J call TRBJ2-4; tentatively, D is TRBD2 (5 bases). Looked up from germline, CDR1 is MGHDK and CDR2 is SYGVNS. CDR3 size: 12 residues. The V end was cut by 4 bases, the J end by 9 bases, with 10 bases between. Here the CDR3 reads CASSAEVGIQYF. The CDR3 DNA follows: TGTGCCAGCAGTGCGGAGGTGGGCATTCAGTACTTC.

This clonotype was counted ten times or more. This chain connects TRBV3-1 to TRBJ2-1; 10 nucleotides match TRBD2. This CDR3 is built from 17 residues. V shed 0 bases, J shed 5 bases, and the junction held 7 bases outside the gene matches. The germline V gene encodes CDR1 LGHDT and CDR2 YNNKEL (reference sequence). The CDR3 sequence is CASSQDWTSGLDNEQFF. The CDR3 DNA sequence: TGTGCCAGCAGCCAAGATTGGACTAGCGGTCTAGACAATGAGCAGTTCTTC.

Many counts were recorded for this clonotype. The chain is built from TRBV4-2 and TRBJ2-2; TRBD2 aligns across 7 bases. The CDR3 is made up of 16 amino acids. The V gene end was trimmed by 0 bases and the J gene end by 2 bases; junction bases not matched to a gene: 3. Germline V lookup: CDR1 LGHNA, CDR2 YNFKEQ. The CDR3 sequence is CASSQDQRGNTGELFF. CDR3 coding DNA: TGTGCCAGCAGCCAAGACCAGCGGGGAAACACCGGGGAGCTGTTTTTT.

This clonotype appeared many times. The chain couples TRBV6-5 to TRBJ1-4; TRBD1 agrees at 10 bases. V gave up 6 bases and J gave up 2 bases; unmatched junction bases: 3. The CDR3 is made up of 15 amino acids. From germline, CDR1 is MNHEY and CDR2 SVGAGI. The CDR3 DNA reads TGTGCCAGCAGATCGGGACAGGGGACTAATGAAAAACTGTTTTTT. It specifies CASRSGQGTNEKLFF.

In its sample, this clonotype was seen a few times. J is TRBJ1-6 and V is TRBV7-3; a weak D match, TRBD1 (5 bases). The germline CDR1 and CDR2 sequences are SGHTA and FQGTGA. V dropped 5 bases and J dropped 4 bases, with 24 bases sitting between them. The CDR3 consists of 19 residues. CDR3: CASSNGELTETDYNSPLHF. The DNA for the CDR3 is TGTGCCAGCAGCAACGGGGAATTGACAGAGACCGATTATAATTCACCCCTCCACTTT.

This clonotype appeared many times. The genes are TRBV5-1 and TRBJ1-1; 7 bases align to TRBD1. Germline CDR1 SGHRS, CDR2 YFSETQ. J lost 10 bases, V lost 2 bases, and 11 bases had no gene match. The CDR3 consists of 14 residues. In DNA, the CDR3 is TGCGCCAGCAGCTTAAAATCTGACAGGGCCGTAGCTTTCTTT. Its translation: CASSLKSDRAVAFF.

This chain links TRBV20-1 with TRBJ2-3, with D perhaps TRBD2 (5 bases). The CDR3 is 14 amino acids. Germline assignment: CDR1 DFQATT and CDR2 SNEGSKA (reference sequence). Trimming shortened V by 4 bases and J by 4 bases, and 15 bases separated the two germline ends. In nucleotides, the CDR3 is TGCAGTGCTAAACGACTCTCCGGGGCAGATACGCAGTATTTT. It encodes CSAKRLSGADTQYF.

This clonotype rates as medium-sized (0.01 to 0.1%). The chain recombines TRBV5-1 with TRBJ2-2; no firm D call. V shed 0 bases and J shed 7 bases, with 10 bases lying between them. CDR1 is SGHRS, CDR2 YFSETQ, per germline. The CDR3 spans 14 residues. CDR3 nucleotide sequence: TGCGCCAGCAGCTTGGCCTTTCGGAACGGGGAGCTGTTTTTT. Its protein product is CASSLAFRNGELFF.

Many counts were recorded for this clonotype. The junction shows a germline mismatch at one end, possibly a read error. The rearrangement joins TRBV20-1 to TRBJ1-5, with D perhaps matching TRBD1 (6 bases). Germline-derived CDR1 and CDR2 are DFQATT and SNEGSKA (reference sequence). This CDR3 spans 15 amino acids. The CDR3 DNA is TGCAGTGCGAACTTACAGGGCAGGGACAATCAGCCCCAGAATTTT. Translating it yields CSANLQGRDNQPQNF.

This clonotype was recorded at least ten times. V is TRBV12-3 or TRBV12-4 and J is TRBJ1-2, with D uncertain. The CDR3 is made up of 12 amino acids. The V end was cut by 2 bases, the J end by 8 bases, with 9 bases between. CDR3 sequence (DNA): TGTGCCAGCAGTTTAATAGAGCGAGGCTACACCTTC. Translated, it gives CASSLIERGYTF.